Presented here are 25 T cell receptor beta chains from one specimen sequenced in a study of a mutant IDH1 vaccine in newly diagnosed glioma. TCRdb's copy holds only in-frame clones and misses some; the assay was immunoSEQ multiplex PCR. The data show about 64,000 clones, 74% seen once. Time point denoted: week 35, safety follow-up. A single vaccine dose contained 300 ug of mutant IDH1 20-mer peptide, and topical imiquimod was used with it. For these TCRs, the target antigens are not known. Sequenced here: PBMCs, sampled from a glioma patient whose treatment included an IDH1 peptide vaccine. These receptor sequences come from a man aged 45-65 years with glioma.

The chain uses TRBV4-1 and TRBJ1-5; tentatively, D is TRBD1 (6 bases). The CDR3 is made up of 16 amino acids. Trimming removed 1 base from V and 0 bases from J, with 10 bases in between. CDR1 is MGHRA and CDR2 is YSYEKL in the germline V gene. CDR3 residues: CASSQAGRGSNQPQHF. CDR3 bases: TGCGCCAGCAGCCAAGCGGGCAGGGGTAGCAATCAGCCCCAGCATTTT.

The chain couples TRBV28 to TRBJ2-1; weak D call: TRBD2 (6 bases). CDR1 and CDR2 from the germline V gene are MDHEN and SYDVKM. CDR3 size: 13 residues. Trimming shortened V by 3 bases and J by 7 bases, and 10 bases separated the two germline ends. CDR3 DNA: TGTGCCAGCAGTTTGGAGGGGTTGAATGAGCAGTTCTTC. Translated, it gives CASSLEGLNEQFF.

The CDR3 loop reads CASTSGGPTYNEQFF. The CDR3 DNA follows: TGTGCCAGCACCTCCGGGGGGCCAACCTACAATGAGCAGTTCTTC. V and J are TRBV27 and TRBJ2-1, with D possibly TRBD2 on 7 matching bases. V shed 7 bases and J shed 2 bases, with 15 bases lying between them. Per germline, CDR1 MNHEY and CDR2 SMNVEV (reference sequence). The length of the CDR3 is 15 residues.

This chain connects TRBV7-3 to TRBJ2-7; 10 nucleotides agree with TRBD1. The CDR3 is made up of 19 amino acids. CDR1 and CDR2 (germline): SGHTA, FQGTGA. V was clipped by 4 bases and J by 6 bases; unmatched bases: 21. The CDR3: CASSSPWTGGTAPYREQYF. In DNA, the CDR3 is TGTGCCAGCAGCTCCCCATGGACAGGGGGTACGGCCCCTTACCGCGAGCAGTACTTC. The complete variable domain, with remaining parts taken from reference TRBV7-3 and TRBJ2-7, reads GAGVSQTPSNKVTEKGKYVELRCDPISGHTALYWYRQSLGQGPEFLIYFQGTGAADDSGLPNDRFFAVRPEGSVSTLKIQRTERGDSAVYLCASSSPWTGGTAPYREQYFGPGTRLTVT.

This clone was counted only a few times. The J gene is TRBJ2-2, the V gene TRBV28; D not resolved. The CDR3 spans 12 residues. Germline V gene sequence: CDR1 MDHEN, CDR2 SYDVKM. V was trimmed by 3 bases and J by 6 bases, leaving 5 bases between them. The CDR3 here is CASSLDAGELFF. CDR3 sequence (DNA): TGTGCCAGCAGTTTGGACGCCGGGGAGCTGTTTTTT. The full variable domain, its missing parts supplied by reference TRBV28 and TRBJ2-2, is DVKVTQSSRYLVKRTGEKVFLECVQDMDHENMFWYRQDPGLGLRLIYFSYDVKMKEKGDIPEGYSVSREKKERFSLILESASTNQTSMYLCASSLDAGELFFGEGSRLTVL.

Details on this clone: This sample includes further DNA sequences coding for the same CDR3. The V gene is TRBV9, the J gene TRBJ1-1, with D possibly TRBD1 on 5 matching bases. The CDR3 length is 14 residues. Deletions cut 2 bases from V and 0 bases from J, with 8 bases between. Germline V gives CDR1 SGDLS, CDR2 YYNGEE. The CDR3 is CASSVGGMNTEAFF. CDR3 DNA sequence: TGTGCCAGCAGCGTCGGGGGGATGAACACTGAAGCTTTCTTT.

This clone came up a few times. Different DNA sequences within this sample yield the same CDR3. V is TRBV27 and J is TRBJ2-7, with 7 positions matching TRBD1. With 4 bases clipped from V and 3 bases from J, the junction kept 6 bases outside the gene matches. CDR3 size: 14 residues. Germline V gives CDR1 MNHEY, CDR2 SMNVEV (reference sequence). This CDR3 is CASSSRDRHYEQYF. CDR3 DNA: TGTGCCAGCAGTTCCCGGGACAGACACTACGAGCAGTACTTC.

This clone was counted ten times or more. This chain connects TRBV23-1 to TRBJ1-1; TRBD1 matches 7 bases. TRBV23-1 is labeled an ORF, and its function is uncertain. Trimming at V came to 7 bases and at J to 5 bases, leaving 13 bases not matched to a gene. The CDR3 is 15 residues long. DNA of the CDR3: TGCGCCAGCACATACCTCCAGGGGGGTGTGACTGAAGCTTTCTTT. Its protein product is CASTYLQGGVTEAFF.

Here the CDR3 reads CASSLGATGSSYNEQFF. The CDR3 DNA sequence: TGTGCCAGCAGCTTGGGGGCTACAGGGAGCTCCTACAATGAGCAGTTCTTC. The chain links TRBV5-4 to TRBJ2-1, with D maybe TRBD1 (6 bases). Germline-derived CDR1 and CDR2 are SGHNT and YYREEE (reference sequence). The CDR3 extends over 17 amino acids. With 0 bases removed from V and 0 bases from J, the gap between germline ends came to 13 bases.

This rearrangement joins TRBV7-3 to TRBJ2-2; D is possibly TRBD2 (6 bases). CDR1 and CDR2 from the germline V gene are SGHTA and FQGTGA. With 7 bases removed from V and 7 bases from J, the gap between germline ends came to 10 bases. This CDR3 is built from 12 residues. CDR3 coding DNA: TGTGCCAGCAATTACGGGGGCGGGGAGCTGTTTTTT. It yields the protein CASNYGGGELFF. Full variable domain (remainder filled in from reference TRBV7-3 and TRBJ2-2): GAGVSQTPSNKVTEKGKYVELRCDPISGHTALYWYRQSLGQGPEFLIYFQGTGAADDSGLPNDRFFAVRPEGSVSTLKIQRTERGDSAVYLCASNYGGGELFFGEGSRLTVL.

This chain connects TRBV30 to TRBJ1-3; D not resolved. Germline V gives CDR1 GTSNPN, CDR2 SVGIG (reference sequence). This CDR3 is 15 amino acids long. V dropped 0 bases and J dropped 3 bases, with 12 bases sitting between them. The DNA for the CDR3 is TGTGCCTGGAGTGTATTAGGGTCAATTGGAAACACCATATATTTT. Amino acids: CAWSVLGSIGNTIYF.

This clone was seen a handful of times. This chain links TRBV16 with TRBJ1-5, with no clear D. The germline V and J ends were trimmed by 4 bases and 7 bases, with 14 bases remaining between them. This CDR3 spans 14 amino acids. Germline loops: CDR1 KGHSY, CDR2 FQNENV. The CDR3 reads CASSRHDGRQPQHF. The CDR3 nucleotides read TGTGCCAGCAGCCGACACGATGGGCGGCAGCCCCAGCATTTT.

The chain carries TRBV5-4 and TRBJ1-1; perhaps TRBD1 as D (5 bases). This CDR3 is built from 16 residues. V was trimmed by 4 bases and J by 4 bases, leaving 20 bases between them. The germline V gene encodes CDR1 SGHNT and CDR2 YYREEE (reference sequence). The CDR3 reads CASSRDSYQEFTEAFF. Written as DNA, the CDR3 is TGTGCCAGCAGCCGAGACAGCTATCAAGAATTCACTGAAGCTTTCTTT.

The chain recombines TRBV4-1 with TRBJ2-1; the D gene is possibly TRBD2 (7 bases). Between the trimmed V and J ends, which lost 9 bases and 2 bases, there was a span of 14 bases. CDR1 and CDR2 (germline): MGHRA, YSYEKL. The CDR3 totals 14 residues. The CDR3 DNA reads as TGCGCCAGGGTCACAGGGAGGGCCTACAATGAGCAGTTCTTC. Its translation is CARVTGRAYNEQFF.

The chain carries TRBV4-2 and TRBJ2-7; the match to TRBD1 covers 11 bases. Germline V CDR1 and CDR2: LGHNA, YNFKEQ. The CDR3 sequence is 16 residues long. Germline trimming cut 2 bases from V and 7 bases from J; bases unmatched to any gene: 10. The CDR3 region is CASSQNSVGQGGEQYF. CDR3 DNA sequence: TGTGCCAGCAGCCAAAACTCAGTGGGACAGGGGGGTGAGCAGTACTTC.

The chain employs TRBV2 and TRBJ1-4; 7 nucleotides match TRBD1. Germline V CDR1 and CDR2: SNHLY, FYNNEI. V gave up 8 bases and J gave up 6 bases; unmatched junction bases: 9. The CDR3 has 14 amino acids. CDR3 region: CASGAGGNDEKLFF. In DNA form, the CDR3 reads TGTGCCAGCGGGGCAGGGGGGAATGATGAAAAACTGTTTTTT.

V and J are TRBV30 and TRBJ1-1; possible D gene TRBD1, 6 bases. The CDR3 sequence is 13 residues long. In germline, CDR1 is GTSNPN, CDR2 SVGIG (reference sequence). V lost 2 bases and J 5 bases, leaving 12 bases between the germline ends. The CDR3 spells CAWSHTGLTEAFF. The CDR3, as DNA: TGTGCCTGGAGTCATACAGGGTTAACTGAAGCTTTCTTT.

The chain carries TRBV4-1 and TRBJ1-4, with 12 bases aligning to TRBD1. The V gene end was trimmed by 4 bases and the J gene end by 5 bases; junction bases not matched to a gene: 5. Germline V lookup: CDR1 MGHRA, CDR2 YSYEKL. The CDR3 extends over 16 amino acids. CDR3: CASSPGTGGLNEKLFF. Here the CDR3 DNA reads TGCGCCAGCAGCCCCGGGACAGGGGGCTTGAATGAAAAACTGTTTTTT.

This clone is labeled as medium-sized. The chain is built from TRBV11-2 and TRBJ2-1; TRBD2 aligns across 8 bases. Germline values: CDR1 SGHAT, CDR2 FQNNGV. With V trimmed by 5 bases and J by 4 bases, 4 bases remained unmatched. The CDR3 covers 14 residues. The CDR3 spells CASSPPSGYNEQFF. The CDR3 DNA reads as TGTGCCAGCAGCCCGCCTAGCGGGTACAATGAGCAGTTCTTC.

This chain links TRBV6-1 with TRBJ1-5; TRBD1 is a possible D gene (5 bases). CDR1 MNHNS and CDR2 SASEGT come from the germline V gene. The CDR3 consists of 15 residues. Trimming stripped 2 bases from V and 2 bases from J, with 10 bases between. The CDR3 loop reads CASSEWQGRNQPQHF. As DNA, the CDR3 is TGTGCCAGCAGTGAATGGCAGGGACGCAATCAGCCCCAGCATTTT.

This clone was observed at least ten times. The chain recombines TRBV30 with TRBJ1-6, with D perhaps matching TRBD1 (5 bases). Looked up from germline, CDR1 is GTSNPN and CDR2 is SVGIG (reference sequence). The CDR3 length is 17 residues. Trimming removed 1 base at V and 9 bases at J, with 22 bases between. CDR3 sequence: CAWSGGLGRGDSSPLHF. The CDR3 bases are TGTGCCTGGAGTGGGGGACTTGGTCGAGGGGATAGTTCACCCCTCCACTTT.

For the CDR3, the DNA is TGCAGCGTCACGACACGGGACAGGGAAGGCTATGGCTACACCTTC. Translating it yields CSVTTRDREGYGYTF. The V and J genes are TRBV29-1 and TRBJ1-2, with 9 bases identical to TRBD1. Per the germline V gene, CDR1 is SQVTM and CDR2 is ANQGSEA. Trimming took 6 bases from V and 4 from J; bases not matched to a gene: 12. The CDR3 runs to 15 residues.

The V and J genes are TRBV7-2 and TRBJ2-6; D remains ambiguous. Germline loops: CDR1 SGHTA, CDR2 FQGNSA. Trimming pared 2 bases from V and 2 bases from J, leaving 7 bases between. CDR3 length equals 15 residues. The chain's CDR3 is CASSLKNPGANVLTF. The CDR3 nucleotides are TGTGCCAGCAGCTTAAAAAATCCTGGGGCCAACGTCCTGACTTTC.

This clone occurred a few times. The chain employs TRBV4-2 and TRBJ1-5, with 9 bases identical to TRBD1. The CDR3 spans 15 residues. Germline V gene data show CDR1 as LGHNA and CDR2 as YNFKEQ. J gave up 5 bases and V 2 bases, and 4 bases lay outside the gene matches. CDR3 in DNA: TGTGCCAGCAGCCAACAAGGGGACAGGGATCAGCCCCAGCATTTT. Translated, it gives CASSQQGDRDQPQHF.

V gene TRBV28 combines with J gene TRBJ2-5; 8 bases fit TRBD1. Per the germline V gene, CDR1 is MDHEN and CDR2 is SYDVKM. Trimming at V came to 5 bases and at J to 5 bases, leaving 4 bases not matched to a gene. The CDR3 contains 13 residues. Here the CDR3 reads CASSRTGRETQYF. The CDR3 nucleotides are TGTGCCAGCAGTCGGACAGGGAGGGAGACCCAGTACTTC.